The 19 T cell receptor beta chains below come from one sample, sequenced in a study of cytomegalovirus exposure and HLA in healthy donors. This PCR relied on a set of 60 Vbeta primers and 13 Jbeta primers. This table comes from immunoSEQ multiplex PCR, and its TCRdb copy is limited to in-frame clones, with some not included. This sample has more than 85,000 clones, with 75% to 85% found just once. Sequenced sample: PBMCs. The receptor source for this set is a female donor in good health and CMV-seropositive.

The chain joins TRBV4-2 to TRBJ2-2, with 9 bases lining up with TRBD2. J gave up 5 bases and V 2 bases, and 6 bases lay outside the gene matches. The CDR3 extends over 16 amino acids. The germline V gene encodes CDR1 LGHNA and CDR2 YNFKEQ. CDR3 DNA sequence: TGTGCCAGCAGCCAAATAGCGGGAGCGGGGACCGGGGAGCTGTTTTTT. Amino acid sequence: CASSQIAGAGTGELFF.

J is TRBJ1-2 and V is TRBV18; possible D gene TRBD1, 5 bases. The germline V gene has CDR1 KGHSH and CDR2 LQKENI. The ends were cut back, 6 bases at V and 5 bases at J, with 13 bases in the middle. There are 13 residues in the CDR3. DNA for the CDR3: TGTGCCAGCTCCTTGCAGACAGAGTATGGCTACACCTTC. Its translation: CASSLQTEYGYTF.

The chain is built from TRBV15 and TRBJ2-5, with 14 bases identical to TRBD2. V lost 3 bases and J lost 1; bases outside the gene matches: 1. The CDR3 runs 16 residues. CDR1 is LNHNV and CDR2 is YYDKDF in the germline V gene (reference sequence). CDR3 in amino acids: CATSRGLAGVQETQYF. The CDR3 DNA is TGTGCCACCAGCAGGGGACTAGCGGGGGTCCAAGAGACCCAGTACTTC.

The rearrangement links TRBV2 to TRBJ2-2; weak D call: TRBD1 (6 bases). V was trimmed by 6 bases and J by 4 bases, leaving 15 bases between them. Per germline, CDR1 SNHLY and CDR2 FYNNEI. This CDR3 comprises 15 residues. CDR3 region: CASSRLQGITGELFF. Here the CDR3 DNA reads TGTGCCAGCAGCCGGTTACAGGGAATCACCGGGGAGCTGTTTTTT.

The chain carries TRBV2 and TRBJ2-5; 11 nucleotides line up with TRBD2. Germline values: CDR1 SNHLY, CDR2 FYNNEI. The CDR3 has 15 amino acids. Trimming took 3 bases from V and 7 from J; bases not matched to a gene: 7. The CDR3: CASSDFSGRAGTQYF. DNA of the CDR3: TGTGCCAGCAGTGATTTTAGCGGGAGGGCCGGGACCCAGTACTTC.

The chain recombines TRBV19 with TRBJ1-2; D is undetermined. CDR3 size: 14 residues. The ends were cut back, 0 bases at V and 2 bases at J, with 7 bases in the middle. Germline-derived CDR1 and CDR2 are LNHDA and SQIVND (reference sequence). CDR3 region: CASSIDPRNYGYTF. In DNA, the CDR3 is TGTGCCAGTAGTATAGACCCCAGAAACTATGGCTACACCTTC.

The rearrangement links TRBV6-5 to TRBJ1-1, with a weak D call TRBD1 (6 bases). This CDR3 region has 14 residues. CDR1 is MNHEY and CDR2 is SVGAGI in the germline V gene. Trimming pared 6 bases from V and 2 bases from J, leaving 13 bases between. The CDR3: CASRALGANTEAFF. The CDR3 DNA is TGTGCCAGCAGAGCGCTGGGGGCCAACACTGAAGCTTTCTTT.

This clone has more than one count but fewer than ten. The V gene is TRBV6-5, the J gene TRBJ2-7; the D gene is possibly TRBD2 (6 bases). Per germline, CDR1 MNHEY and CDR2 SVGAGI. V lost 0 bases and J lost 1, with 10 bases in between. The CDR3 loop spans 15 amino acids. The CDR3 DNA is TGTGCCAGCAGTTACTCCGGGGCGGGATCCTACGAGCAGTACTTC. As protein: CASSYSGAGSYEQYF.

The V gene is TRBV7-9, the J gene TRBJ1-5; 9 positions match TRBD1. With V trimmed by 5 bases and J by 6 bases, 8 bases remained unmatched. The CDR3 is made up of 15 amino acids. Germline V lookup: CDR1 SEHNR, CDR2 FQNEAQ (reference sequence). CDR3 bases: TGTGCCAGCAGCGCGGGACAGGGTAGGGGTCAGCCCCAGCATTTT. It translates to CASSAGQGRGQPQHF.

The chain combines TRBV25-1 with TRBJ1-4, with D possibly TRBD1 on 6 matching bases. V lost 1 base and J lost 3, with 9 bases in between. Germline CDR1 reads MGHDK; CDR2 reads SYGVNS. The CDR3 has 15 amino acids. The CDR3 DNA reads TGTGCCAGCAGTGAATTAACAGGGTCTAATGAAAAACTGTTTTTT. Protein sequence: CASSELTGSNEKLFF.

V is TRBV19 and J is TRBJ2-7; 15 bases fit TRBD2. Germline V gives CDR1 LNHDA, CDR2 SQIVND (reference sequence). V was clipped by 1 base and J by 7 bases; unmatched bases: 8. The CDR3 covers 17 residues. In DNA, the CDR3 is TGTGCCAGTAGTATAGGGCAAGGGACTAGCGGGAGGAGAGAGCAGTACTTC. Its translation is CASSIGQGTSGRREQYF.

The chain carries TRBV29-1 and TRBJ1-1, with D hard to call. Trimming took 7 bases from V and 0 from J, leaving 9 bases between them. Germline V lookup: CDR1 SQVTM, CDR2 ANQGSEA. There are 12 residues in the CDR3. CDR3 loop: CSGSGMNTEAFF. In DNA form, the CDR3 reads TGCAGCGGAAGCGGCATGAACACTGAAGCTTTCTTT.

This chain uses TRBV30 with TRBJ2-1; 7 positions agree with TRBD2. After removal of 6 bases from V and 1 base from J, the junction contained 9 bases not matched to a gene. This CDR3 region has 15 residues. Germline V CDR1 and CDR2: GTSNPN, SVGIG (reference sequence). The DNA of the CDR3 is TGTGCCTGTGCGGGAGAGGAGCGTTCCTACAATGAGCAGTTCTTC. Translation gives CACAGEERSYNEQFF.

This clone was picked up a small number of times. The chain has TRBV6-6 and TRBJ2-3; a possible D gene is TRBD1 (7 bases). Trimming shortened V by 10 bases and J by 0 bases, and 11 bases separated the two germline ends. Germline CDR1 is MNHNY and CDR2 is SVGAGI (reference sequence). CDR3 length: 13 amino acids. CDR3 in amino acids: CATEGASTDTQYF. CDR3 DNA sequence: TGTGCCACGGAGGGGGCTAGCACAGATACGCAGTATTTT.

J is TRBJ1-1 and V is TRBV27; 7 bases line up with TRBD1. Germline V gives CDR1 MNHEY, CDR2 SMNVEV (reference sequence). J gave up 3 bases and V 6 bases, and 7 bases lay outside the gene matches. The CDR3 is made up of 14 amino acids. The CDR3 protein is CASSFRGMYTEAFF. The CDR3 DNA is TGTGCCAGCAGCTTCAGGGGGATGTACACTGAAGCTTTCTTT.

As regards this clone: A junction end diverges from the germline sequence, so it may reflect a read error. This sample also contains other DNA sequences that code for the same CDR3. The CDR3 loop is CASSSGLAGGTGELFF. The CDR3 DNA reads TGCGCCAGCAGCTCGGGACTAGCGGGAGGGACCGGGGAGCTGTTTTTT. The chain joins TRBV9 to TRBJ2-2; 16 bases map to TRBD2. Germline CDR1 is SGDLS and CDR2 is YYNGEE. The CDR3 is 16 residues long.

The rearrangement links TRBV7-9 to TRBJ2-7, with D tentatively TRBD2 (6 bases). The V end lost 2 bases, the J end lost 4 bases, and 9 bases lay between the germline ends. CDR1 SEHNR and CDR2 FQNEAQ come from the germline V gene (reference sequence). The CDR3 totals 13 residues. The CDR3 sequence is CASSLLAPYEQYF. CDR3 nucleotides: TGTGCCAGCAGCTTACTAGCGCCGTACGAGCAGTACTTC.

V gene TRBV19 combines with J gene TRBJ2-2; unclear D gene. The germline gives CDR1 LNHDA, CDR2 SQIVND (reference sequence). There are 15 residues in the CDR3. V lost 3 bases, J lost 2 bases, and 10 bases lay in between. CDR3 residues: CASSIPSVNTGELFF. CDR3 sequence (DNA): TGTGCCAGTAGTATCCCCTCAGTAAACACCGGGGAGCTGTTTTTT.

The chain is built from TRBV25-1 and TRBJ2-7, with 9 nucleotides matching TRBD1. The V and J ends lost 4 bases and 13 bases, in that order; junction bases with no gene match: 5. Germline CDR1 and CDR2: MGHDK and SYGVNS. The CDR3 runs 11 residues. In nucleotides, the CDR3 is TGTGCCAGCAGTGTAGGGACAGGGCTCTACTTC. The encoded protein is CASSVGTGLYF.